This T cell receptor (beta chain) was sequenced during a study of T cells in women clearing cervical HPV infection. Study information: Controls were women whose single incident HPV16 infection cleared within 12 months without precancer or cancer. Controls gave blood once infection was undetectable; cases at lesion identification. HLA type stays a possible confounder, typing being limited. Notes on the study in general: Controls had more TRBV6-7 (around 0.15%) than cases (around 0.11%).

Details on this clone: Its specificity is not known. The read ends 3 residues before the CDR3 terminus; that terminus is restored from the germline J gene.

Sequenced by immunoSEQ multiplex PCR; TCRdb stores in-frame clones only, minus some. The listing records around 22,000 clones. The V gene end was trimmed by 4 bases and the J gene end by 2 bases; junction bases not matched to a gene: 1. This CDR3 has 15 residues. The germline V gene encodes CDR1 MNHNS and CDR2 SASEGT. The sequence was collected from a woman between 18 and 70 years old with a cervical HPV16 infection that either progressed to CIN3+ or cleared (not recorded which). The chain joins TRBV6-1 to TRBJ2-1, with TRBD2 matching over 11 bases. The sequenced sample consisted of blood buffy coat. The CDR3 loop is CASSALAGAYNEQFF. The covered CDR3 bases are TGTGCCAGCAGTGCACTAGCGGGGGCCTACAATGAG.